The 10 T cell receptor beta chains below come from one sample, sequenced in a study of control samples from healthy donors and cancer patients. The assay was immunoSEQ multiplex PCR, and TCRdb's table has in-frame clones only and misses some. The sample yields approximately 170,000 clones, about 94% seen once. The sequenced sample consisted of blood. The receptors shown here come from a woman in her twenties or thirties in good health.

This clone occurred once. The chain carries TRBV5-1 and TRBJ1-4; 7 positions match TRBD1. CDR3 length: 14 amino acids. CDR1 SGHRS and CDR2 YFSETQ come from the germline V gene. After removal of 2 bases from V and 8 bases from J, the junction contained 6 bases not matched to a gene. The CDR3, as DNA: TGCGCCAGCAGCTTTGGCAGGGGGACAGAAAAACTGTTTTTT. Residues: CASSFGRGTEKLFF.

This chain connects TRBV7-2 to TRBJ2-1; 7 bases map to TRBD2. From germline, CDR1 is SGHTA and CDR2 FQGNSA. The CDR3 is made up of 14 amino acids. Trimming took 2 bases from V and 6 from J; bases not matched to a gene: 4. CDR3 nucleotides: TGTGCCAGCAGCTTACTAGGACTAGTCAATGAGCAGTTCTTC. It encodes CASSLLGLVNEQFF.

V and J are TRBV5-1 and TRBJ2-5; TRBD1 might be the D (6 bases). V lost 1 base to trimming and J lost 1 base, with 11 bases between them. CDR1 is SGHRS and CDR2 is YFSETQ in the germline V gene. There are 15 residues in the CDR3. The CDR3, as DNA: TGCGCCAGCAGCTTGCTGCCAGGGGTCCAAGAGACCCAGTACTTC. Translated, it gives CASSLLPGVQETQYF.

This clone was counted between two and nine times. The rearrangement links TRBV6-5 to TRBJ2-7; D tentatively fits TRBD1 or TRBD2 (5 bases each). The CDR3 totals 14 residues. V was pared by 5 bases and J by 0 bases, with 11 bases between. CDR1 MNHEY and CDR2 SVGAGI come from the germline V gene. The CDR3 nucleotides are TGTGCCAGCAGTCCTACGGGACCCTCCTACGAGCAGTACTTC. This encodes CASSPTGPSYEQYF.

J is TRBJ2-2 and V is TRBV28; D remains unclear. CDR1 MDHEN and CDR2 SYDVKM come from the germline V gene. V lost 5 bases and J lost 4, with 14 bases in between. CDR3 length: 15 amino acids. This chain's CDR3 is CASSATLFSTGELFF. CDR3 nucleotides: TGTGCCAGCAGTGCCACCCTCTTTTCCACCGGGGAGCTGTTTTTT. Filled out from reference TRBV28 and TRBJ2-2, the complete variable domain reads DVKVTQSSRYLVKRTGEKVFLECVQDMDHENMFWYRQDPGLGLRLIYFSYDVKMKEKGDIPEGYSVSREKKERFSLILESASTNQTSMYLCASSATLFSTGELFFGEGSRLTVL.

This chain uses TRBV18 with TRBJ2-1, with 13 bases fitting TRBD2. V dropped 3 bases and J dropped 2; count of bases not matched to a gene: 7. Germline-derived CDR1 and CDR2 are KGHSH and LQKENI. This CDR3 is 18 amino acids long. DNA of the CDR3: TGTGCCAGCTCACCGATGACTAGCGGGAGGACAACCTACAATGAGCAGTTCTTC. As protein: CASSPMTSGRTTYNEQFF.

The gene calls are TRBV7-9 and TRBJ1-1; the match to TRBD1 covers 7 bases. J lost 2 bases, V lost 3 bases, and 3 bases had no gene match. CDR1 and CDR2 from the germline V gene are SEHNR and FQNEAQ (reference sequence). The CDR3 runs 14 residues. DNA of the CDR3: TGTGCCAGCAGCTTTACAGGGGACAACACTGAAGCTTTCTTT. Its translation: CASSFTGDNTEAFF.

This clone was detected only once. The V call is TRBV19, the J call TRBJ2-4; perhaps TRBD2 as D (6 bases). Between the trimmed V and J ends, which lost 5 bases and 6 bases, there was a span of 23 bases. Germline CDR1 and CDR2: LNHDA and SQIVND (reference sequence). The CDR3 is 17 amino acids. The CDR3 nucleotides read TGTGCCAGTAGTGCCTCCCCAACCCGACTAGTTGCAAACATTCAGTACTTC. This gives the protein CASSASPTRLVANIQYF.

This chain uses TRBV6-5 with TRBJ1-6, with 10 bases identical to TRBD1. Trimming cost V 8 bases and J 8 bases; bases outside gene matches: 0. The V gene's germline CDR1 is MNHEY and CDR2 SVGAGI. This CDR3 spans 12 amino acids. CDR3 nucleotides: TGTGCCAGCGGGACAGGGGATTCACCCCTCCACTTT. Translated: CASGTGDSPLHF.

The J gene is TRBJ2-1, the V gene TRBV11-3; D might be TRBD1 (5 bases). V dropped 4 bases and J dropped 7 bases, with 5 bases sitting between them. CDR1 SGHNT and CDR2 YENEEA come from the germline V gene. CDR3 length equals 11 residues. The CDR3 DNA follows: TGTGCCAGCAGCTCAGGGAATGAGCAGTTCTTC. It yields the protein CASSSGNEQFF.